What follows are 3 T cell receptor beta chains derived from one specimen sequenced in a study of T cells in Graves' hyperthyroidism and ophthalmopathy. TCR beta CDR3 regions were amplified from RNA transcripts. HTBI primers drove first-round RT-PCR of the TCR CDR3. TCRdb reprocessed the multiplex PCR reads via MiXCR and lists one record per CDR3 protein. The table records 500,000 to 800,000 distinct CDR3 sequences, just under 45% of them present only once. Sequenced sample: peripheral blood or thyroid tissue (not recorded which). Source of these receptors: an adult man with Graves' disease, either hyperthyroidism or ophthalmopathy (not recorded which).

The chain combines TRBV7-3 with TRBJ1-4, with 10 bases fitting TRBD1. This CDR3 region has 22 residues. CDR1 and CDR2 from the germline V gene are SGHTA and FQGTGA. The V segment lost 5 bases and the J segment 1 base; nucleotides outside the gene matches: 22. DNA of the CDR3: TGTGCCAGCAGCCCGCCTATTGTCAAACTGGGACAGGGGCTAAGAACTAATGAAAAACTGTTTTTT. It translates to CASSPPIVKLGQGLRTNEKLFF.

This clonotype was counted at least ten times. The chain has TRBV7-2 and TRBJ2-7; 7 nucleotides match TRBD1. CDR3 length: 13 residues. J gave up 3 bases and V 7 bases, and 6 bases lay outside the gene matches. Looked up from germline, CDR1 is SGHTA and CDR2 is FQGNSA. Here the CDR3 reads CASTRQGFYEQYF. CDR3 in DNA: TGTGCCAGCACCCGACAGGGTTTCTACGAGCAGTACTTC.

The CDR3 DNA follows: TGCAGTGCTTCCCCCCTACCATTAGACAGGGTCGGCTCCGAGCAGTACTTC. It specifies CSASPLPLDRVGSEQYF. The chain carries TRBV20-1 and TRBJ2-7, with 7 nucleotides matching TRBD1. The CDR3 consists of 17 residues. The germline CDR1 and CDR2 sequences are DFQATT and SNEGSKA (reference sequence). After removal of 5 bases from V and 6 bases from J, the junction contained 22 bases not matched to a gene.